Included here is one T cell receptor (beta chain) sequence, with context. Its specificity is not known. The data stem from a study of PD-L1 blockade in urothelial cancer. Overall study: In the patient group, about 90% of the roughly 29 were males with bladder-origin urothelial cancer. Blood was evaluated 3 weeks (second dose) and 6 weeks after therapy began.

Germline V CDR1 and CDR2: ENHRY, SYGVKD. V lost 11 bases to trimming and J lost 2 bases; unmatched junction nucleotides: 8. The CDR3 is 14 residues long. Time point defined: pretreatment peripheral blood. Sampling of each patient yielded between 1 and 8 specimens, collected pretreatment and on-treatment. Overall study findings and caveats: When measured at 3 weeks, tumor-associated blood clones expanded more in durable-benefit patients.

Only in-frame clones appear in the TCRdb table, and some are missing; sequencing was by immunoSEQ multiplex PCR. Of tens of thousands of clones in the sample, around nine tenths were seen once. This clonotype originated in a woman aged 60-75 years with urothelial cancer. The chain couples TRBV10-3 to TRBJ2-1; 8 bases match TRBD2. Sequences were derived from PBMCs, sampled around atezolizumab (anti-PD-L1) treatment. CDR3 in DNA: TGTGCCGTATCGAGCGGGAGTGCCTACAATGAGCAGTTCTTC. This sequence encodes CAVSSGSAYNEQFF.